Listed below are T cell receptor beta chains from one sample, sequenced in a study of shared clonotypes between healthy human individuals. The data were produced by immunoSEQ multiplex PCR, yet TCRdb's version contains in-frame clones alone and is incomplete. The sample has over 2,000,000 clones; around 93% are singletons. Specimen: naive CD8+ T cells from PBMCs. The receptors were gathered from a man between 18 and 29 years old in good health. Some clones in this sample may be carry-over from other donors' samples. CDR3s include the opening cysteine and the closing phenylalanine or tryptophan. Fields, in order: V gene, D gene, J gene, clone size, CDR3 protein, CDR3 DNA. A D gene is named only where the DNA matches it firmly. The size entry is marked missing in some rows and otherwise reads once, few, many or a size class.

TRBV18,-,TRBJ2-1,once,CASSLPRTNNEQFF,TGTGCCAGCTCACTCCCCCGGACCAACAATGAGCAGTTCTTC
TRBV19,TRBD1,TRBJ1-1,few,CASRTGGTEAFF,TGTGCCAGTAGGACAGGGGGTACTGAAGCTTTCTTT
TRBV28,-,TRBJ2-1,-,CASSLFFNYNEQFF,TGTGCCAGCAGTTTATTTTTTAACTACAATGAGCAGTTCTTC
TRBV27,TRBD2,TRBJ2-7,-,CASSLRSTSGRIYEQYF,TGTGCCAGCAGTTTAAGGTCGACTAGCGGGAGGATCTACGAGCAGTACTTC
TRBV9,-,TRBJ2-7,-,CASSVSAGEQYF,TGTGCCAGCAGCGTATCCGCTGGCGAGCAGTACTTC
TRBV27,-,TRBJ1-5,-,CASSLSTRGQPQHF,TGTGCCAGCAGTTTATCGACCAGGGGTCAGCCCCAGCATTTT
TRBV18,-,TRBJ2-1,-,CASSLTVYNEQFF,TGTGCCAGCTCACTGACAGTCTACAATGAGCAGTTCTTC
TRBV9,-,TRBJ2-3,-,CASSAGQFATDTQYF,TGTGCCAGCAGCGCCGGACAGTTTGCTACAGATACGCAGTATTTT
TRBV7-9,TRBD2,TRBJ2-7,-,CASSVGLAGAFEQYF,TGTGCCAGCAGCGTAGGACTAGCGGGAGCTTTCGAGCAGTACTTC
TRBV27,TRBD2,TRBJ2-5,-,CASSPGLASYQETQYF,TGTGCCAGCAGTCCAGGACTAGCGTCGTACCAAGAGACCCAGTACTTC
TRBV10-1,TRBD1,TRBJ2-3,-,CASSEGTGGVTDTQYF,TGCGCCAGCAGTGAGGGGACAGGGGGCGTGACAGATACGCAGTATTTT
TRBV6-5,-,TRBJ2-5,-,CASSYSRDGQETQYF,TGTGCCAGCAGTTACTCGCGAGATGGGCAAGAGACCCAGTACTTC
TRBV21-1,-,TRBJ1-1,-,CASSGQPVVNTEAFF,TGTGCCAGCTCGGGACAGCCTGTAGTGAACACTGAAGCTTTCTTT
TRBV6-1,-,TRBJ1-1,-,CASIVGTEAFF,TGTGCCAGCATAGTTGGGACTGAAGCTTTCTTT